This T cell receptor (beta chain) emerged from a study of siplizumab effects on memory and regulatory T cells. To note about this clone: The antigen is undetermined.

Sequencing of each sample assayed some 10^5 TCR templates. Measured with immunoSEQ multiplex PCR; TCRdb has only the in-frame clones, and not every one. The repertoire consists of 90,000 to 110,000 clones, with around 90% occurring once and the leading ten covering around 0.75%. General observations from the study: Mappable alloreactive CD4+ clones were on average about 70% Treg-derived with siplizumab, approximately 30% in controls. Apparently more diverse than memory cells, naive T cells also seemed major alloresponse contributors.

This CDR3 is 15 amino acids long. V shed 5 bases and J 8 bases; nucleotides not matched to a gene: 6. Per the germline V gene, CDR1 is SGHTA and CDR2 is FQGTGA. The sequence came from a human donor in good health. Specimen: Tregs sorted from blood. The gene calls are TRBV7-3 and TRBJ2-1; TRBD2 agrees at 13 bases. CDR3 nucleotides: TGTGCCAGCAGCCCAACTAGCGGGAGGGTAGATGAGCAGTTCTTC. Translated: CASSPTSGRVDEQFF.